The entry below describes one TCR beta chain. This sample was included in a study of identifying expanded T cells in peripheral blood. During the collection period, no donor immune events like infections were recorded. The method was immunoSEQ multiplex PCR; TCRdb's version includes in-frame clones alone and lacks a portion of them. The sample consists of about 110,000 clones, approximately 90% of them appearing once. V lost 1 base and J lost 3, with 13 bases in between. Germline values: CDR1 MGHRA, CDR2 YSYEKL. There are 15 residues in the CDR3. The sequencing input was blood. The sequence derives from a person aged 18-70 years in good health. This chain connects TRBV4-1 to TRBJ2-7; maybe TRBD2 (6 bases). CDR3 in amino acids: CASSQGLATFYEQYF. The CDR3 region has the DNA TGCGCCAGCAGCCAAGGGCTAGCGACTTTCTACGAGCAGTACTTC.